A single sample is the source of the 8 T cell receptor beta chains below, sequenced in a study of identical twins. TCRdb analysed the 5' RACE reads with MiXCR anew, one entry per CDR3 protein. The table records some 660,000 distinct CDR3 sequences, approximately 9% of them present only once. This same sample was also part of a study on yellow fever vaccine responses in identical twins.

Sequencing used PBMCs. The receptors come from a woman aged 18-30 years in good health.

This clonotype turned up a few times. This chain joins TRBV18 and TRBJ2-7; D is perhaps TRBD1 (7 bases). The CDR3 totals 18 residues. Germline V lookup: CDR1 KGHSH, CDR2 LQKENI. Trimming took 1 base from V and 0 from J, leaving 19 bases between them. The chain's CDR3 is CASSPRRAGGSSSYEQYF. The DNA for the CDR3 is TGTGCCAGCTCACCACGTCGAGCAGGGGGGTCAAGCTCCTACGAGCAGTACTTC.

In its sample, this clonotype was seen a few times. The CDR3 is CASSRRTSGVKIYNEQFF. The CDR3 nucleotides are TGTGCCAGCAGCCGCCGGACTAGCGGGGTCAAAATCTACAATGAGCAGTTCTTC. This sequence joins TRBV11-2 and TRBJ2-1, with 12 bases fitting TRBD2. The germline V gene encodes CDR1 SGHAT and CDR2 FQNNGV. The CDR3 extends over 18 amino acids. After removal of 5 bases from V and 3 bases from J, the junction contained 11 bases not matched to a gene.

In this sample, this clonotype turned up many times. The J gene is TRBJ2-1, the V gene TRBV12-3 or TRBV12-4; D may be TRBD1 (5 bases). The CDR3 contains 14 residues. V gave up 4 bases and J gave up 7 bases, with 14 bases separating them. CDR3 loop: CASSWIQVDNEQFF. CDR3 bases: TGTGCCAGCAGTTGGATACAGGTTGATAATGAGCAGTTCTTC.

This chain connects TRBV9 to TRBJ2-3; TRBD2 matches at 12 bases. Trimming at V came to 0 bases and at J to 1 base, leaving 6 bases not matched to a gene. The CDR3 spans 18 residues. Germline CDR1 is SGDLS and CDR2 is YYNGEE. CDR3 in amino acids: CASSVGLAGAEGTDTQYF. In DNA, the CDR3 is TGTGCCAGCAGCGTAGGACTAGCGGGAGCAGAGGGCACAGATACGCAGTATTTT.

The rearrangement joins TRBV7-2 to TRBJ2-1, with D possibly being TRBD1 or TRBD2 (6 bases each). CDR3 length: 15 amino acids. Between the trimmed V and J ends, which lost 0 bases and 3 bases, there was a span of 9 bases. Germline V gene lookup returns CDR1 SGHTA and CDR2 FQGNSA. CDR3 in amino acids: CASSLAGGFYNEQFF. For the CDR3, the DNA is TGTGCCAGCAGCTTAGCGGGGGGCTTCTACAATGAGCAGTTCTTC.

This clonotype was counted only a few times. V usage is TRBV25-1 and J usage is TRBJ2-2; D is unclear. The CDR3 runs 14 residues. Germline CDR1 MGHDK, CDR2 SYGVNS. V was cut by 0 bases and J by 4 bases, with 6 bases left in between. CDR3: CASSEYGITGELFF. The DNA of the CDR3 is TGTGCCAGCAGTGAATATGGCATCACCGGGGAGCTGTTTTTT.

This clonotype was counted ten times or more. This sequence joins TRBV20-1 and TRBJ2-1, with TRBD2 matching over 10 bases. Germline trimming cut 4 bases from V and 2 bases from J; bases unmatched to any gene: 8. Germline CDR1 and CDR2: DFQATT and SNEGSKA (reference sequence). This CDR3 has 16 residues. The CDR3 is CSATSGTSVAYNEQFF. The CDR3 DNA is TGCAGTGCTACGTCCGGGACTAGCGTAGCCTACAATGAGCAGTTCTTC.

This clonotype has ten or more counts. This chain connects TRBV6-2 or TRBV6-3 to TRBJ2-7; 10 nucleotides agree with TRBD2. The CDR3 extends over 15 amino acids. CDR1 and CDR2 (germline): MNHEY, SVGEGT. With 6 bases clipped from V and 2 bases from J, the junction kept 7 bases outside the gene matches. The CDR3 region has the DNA TGTGCCAGCAGCCAAGGACTAGCGGACGCCTACGAGCAGTACTTC. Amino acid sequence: CASSQGLADAYEQYF.